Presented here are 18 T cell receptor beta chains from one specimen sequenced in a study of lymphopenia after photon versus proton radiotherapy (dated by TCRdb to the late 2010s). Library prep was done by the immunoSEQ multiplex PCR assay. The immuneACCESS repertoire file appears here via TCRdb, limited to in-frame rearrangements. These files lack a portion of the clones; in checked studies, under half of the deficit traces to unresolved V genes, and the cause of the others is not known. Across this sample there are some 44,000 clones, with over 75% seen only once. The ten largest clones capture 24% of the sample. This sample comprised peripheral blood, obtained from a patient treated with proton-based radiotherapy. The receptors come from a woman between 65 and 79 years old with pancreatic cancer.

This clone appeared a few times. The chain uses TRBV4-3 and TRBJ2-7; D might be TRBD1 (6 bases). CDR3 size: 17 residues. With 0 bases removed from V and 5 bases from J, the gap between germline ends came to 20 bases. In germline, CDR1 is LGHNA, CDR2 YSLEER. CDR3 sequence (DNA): TGCGCCAGCAGCCAAGATCGATACAGGGATGGAGGAGACGAGCAGTACTTC. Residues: CASSQDRYRDGGDEQYF.

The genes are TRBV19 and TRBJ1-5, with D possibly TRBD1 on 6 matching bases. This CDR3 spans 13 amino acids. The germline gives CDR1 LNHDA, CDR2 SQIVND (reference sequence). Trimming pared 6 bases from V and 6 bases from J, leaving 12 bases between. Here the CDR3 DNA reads TGTGCCAGTAGCGGGGGCCCCGCTCAGCCCCAGCATTTT. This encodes CASSGGPAQPQHF.

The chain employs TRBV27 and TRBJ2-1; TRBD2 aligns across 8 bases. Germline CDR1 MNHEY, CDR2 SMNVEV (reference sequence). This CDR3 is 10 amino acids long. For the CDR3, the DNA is TGTGTAGCGGGATACAATGAGCAGTTCTTC. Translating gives CVAGYNEQFF.

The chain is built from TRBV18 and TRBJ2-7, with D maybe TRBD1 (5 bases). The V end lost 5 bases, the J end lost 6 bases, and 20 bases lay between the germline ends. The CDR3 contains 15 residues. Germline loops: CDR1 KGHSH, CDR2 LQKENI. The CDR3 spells CASSSSLGQGGEQYF. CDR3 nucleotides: TGTGCCAGCTCATCCTCTTTGGGCCAGGGCGGCGAGCAGTACTTC.

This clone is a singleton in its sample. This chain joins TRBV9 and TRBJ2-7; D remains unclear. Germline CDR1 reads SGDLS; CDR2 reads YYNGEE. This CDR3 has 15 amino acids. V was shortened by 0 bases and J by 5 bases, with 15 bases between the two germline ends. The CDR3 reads CASSVGPHEDHEQYF. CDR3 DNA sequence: TGTGCCAGCAGCGTAGGACCACACGAGGACCACGAGCAGTACTTC. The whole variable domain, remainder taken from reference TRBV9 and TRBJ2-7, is DSGVTQTPKHLITATGQRVTLRCSPRSGDLSVYWYQQSLDQGLQFLIQYYNGEERAKGNILERFSAQQFPDLHSELNLSSLELGDSALYFCASSVGPHEDHEQYFGPGTRLTVT.

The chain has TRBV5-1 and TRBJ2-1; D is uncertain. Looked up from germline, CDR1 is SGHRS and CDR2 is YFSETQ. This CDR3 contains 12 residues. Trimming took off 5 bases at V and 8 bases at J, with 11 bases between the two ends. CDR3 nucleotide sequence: TGCGCCAGCAGTTATTATCCCGATGAGCAGTTCTTC. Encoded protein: CASSYYPDEQFF.

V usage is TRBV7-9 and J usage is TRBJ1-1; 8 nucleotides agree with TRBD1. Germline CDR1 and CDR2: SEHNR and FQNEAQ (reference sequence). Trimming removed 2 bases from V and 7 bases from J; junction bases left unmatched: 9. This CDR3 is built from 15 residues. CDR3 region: CASSLYRQGAGEAFF. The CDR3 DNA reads TGTGCCAGCAGCTTATATCGGCAGGGGGCGGGTGAAGCTTTCTTT.

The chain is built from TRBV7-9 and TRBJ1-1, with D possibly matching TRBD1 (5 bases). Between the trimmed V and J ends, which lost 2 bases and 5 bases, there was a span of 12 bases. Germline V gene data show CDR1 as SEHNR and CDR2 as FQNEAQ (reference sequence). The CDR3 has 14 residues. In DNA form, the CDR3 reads TGTGCCAGCAGCTTATCTCAGGGTTTTACTGAAGCTTTCTTT. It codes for CASSLSQGFTEAFF.

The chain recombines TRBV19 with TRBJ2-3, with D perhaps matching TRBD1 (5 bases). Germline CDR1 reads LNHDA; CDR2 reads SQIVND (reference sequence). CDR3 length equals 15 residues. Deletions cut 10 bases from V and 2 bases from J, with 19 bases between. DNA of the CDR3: TGTGCCACCGCCTCTCAGGGTACCTTCACAGATACGCAGTATTTT. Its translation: CATASQGTFTDTQYF.

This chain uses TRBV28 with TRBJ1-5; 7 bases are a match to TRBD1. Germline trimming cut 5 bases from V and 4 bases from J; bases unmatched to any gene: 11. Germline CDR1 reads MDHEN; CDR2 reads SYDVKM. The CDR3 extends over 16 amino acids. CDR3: CASSPHLTGQNQPQHF. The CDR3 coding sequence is TGTGCCAGCAGTCCCCACCTGACAGGGCAAAATCAGCCCCAGCATTTT.

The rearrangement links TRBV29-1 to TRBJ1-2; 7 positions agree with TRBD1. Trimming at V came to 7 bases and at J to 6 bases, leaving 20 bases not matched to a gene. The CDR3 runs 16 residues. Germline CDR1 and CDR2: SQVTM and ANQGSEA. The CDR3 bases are TGCAGCGCCGGATCGGACAGGTTACGTTTCGGAGATGGCTACACCTTC. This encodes CSAGSDRLRFGDGYTF. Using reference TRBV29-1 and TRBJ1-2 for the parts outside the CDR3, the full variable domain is SAVISQKPSRDICQRGTSLTIQCQVDSQVTMMFWYRQQPGQSLTLIATANQGSEATYESGFVIDKFPISRPNLTFSTLTVSNMSPEDSSIYLCSAGSDRLRFGDGYTFGSGTRLTVV.

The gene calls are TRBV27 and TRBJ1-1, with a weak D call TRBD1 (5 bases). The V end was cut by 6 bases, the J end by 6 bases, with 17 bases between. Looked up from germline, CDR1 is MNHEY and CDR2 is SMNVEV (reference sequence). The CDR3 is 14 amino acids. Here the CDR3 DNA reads TGTGCCAGCAGGGGGTGGGGTGGGGCACCTGAAGCTTTCTTT. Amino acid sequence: CASRGWGGAPEAFF.

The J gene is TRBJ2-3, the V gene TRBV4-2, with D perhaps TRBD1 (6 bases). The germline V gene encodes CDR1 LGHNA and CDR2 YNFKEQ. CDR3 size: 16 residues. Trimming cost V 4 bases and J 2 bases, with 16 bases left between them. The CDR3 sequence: CASSRRSGDPTDTQYF. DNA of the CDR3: TGTGCCAGCAGCCGCCGATCAGGGGATCCCACAGATACGCAGTATTTT.

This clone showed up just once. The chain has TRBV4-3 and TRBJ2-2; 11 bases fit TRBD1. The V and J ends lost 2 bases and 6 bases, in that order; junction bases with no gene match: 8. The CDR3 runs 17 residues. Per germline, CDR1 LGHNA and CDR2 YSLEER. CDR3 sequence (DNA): TGCGCCAGCAGCCAATTCACCGCGGGACAGGGGGCCGGGGAGCTGTTTTTT. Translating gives CASSQFTAGQGAGELFF.

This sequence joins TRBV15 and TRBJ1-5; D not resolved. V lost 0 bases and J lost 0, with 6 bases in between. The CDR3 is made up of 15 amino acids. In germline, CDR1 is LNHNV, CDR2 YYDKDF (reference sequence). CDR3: CATSREWSSNQPQHF. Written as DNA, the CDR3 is TGTGCCACCAGCAGAGAGTGGAGTAGCAATCAGCCCCAGCATTTT.

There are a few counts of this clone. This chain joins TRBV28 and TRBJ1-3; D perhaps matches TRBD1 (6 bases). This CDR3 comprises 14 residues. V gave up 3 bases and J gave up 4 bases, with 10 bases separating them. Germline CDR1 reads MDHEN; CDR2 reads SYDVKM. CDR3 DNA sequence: TGTGCCAGCAGTTTCGTACAGGGCGGAAACACCATATATTTT. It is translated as CASSFVQGGNTIYF.

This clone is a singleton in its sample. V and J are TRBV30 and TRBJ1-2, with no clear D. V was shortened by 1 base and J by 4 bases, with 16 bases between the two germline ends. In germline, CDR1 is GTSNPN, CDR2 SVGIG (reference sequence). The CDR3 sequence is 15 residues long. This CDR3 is CAWSDLLFTSYGYTF. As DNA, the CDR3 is TGTGCCTGGAGTGACCTGCTATTCACGAGCTATGGCTACACCTTC.

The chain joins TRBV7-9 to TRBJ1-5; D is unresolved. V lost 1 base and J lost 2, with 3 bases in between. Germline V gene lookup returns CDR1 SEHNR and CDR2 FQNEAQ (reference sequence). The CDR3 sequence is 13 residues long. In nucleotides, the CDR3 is TGTGCCAGCAGCTTAGATCGCAATCAGCCCCAGCATTTT. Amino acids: CASSLDRNQPQHF. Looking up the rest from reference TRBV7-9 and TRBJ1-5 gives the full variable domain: DTGVSQNPRHKITKRGQNVTFRCDPISEHNRLYWYRQTLGQGPEFLTYFQNEAQLEKSRLLSDRFSAERPKGSFSTLEIQRTEQGDSAMYLCASSLDRNQPQHFGDGTRLSIL.